This entry lists 23 T cell receptor beta chains sequenced from one sample in a study of OX40 agonist ivuxolimab in advanced cancers. Produced via immunoSEQ multiplex PCR; TCRdb's table is partial and in-frame only. The repertoire holds over 70,000 clones, with 85% to 90% as singletons. The sample consisted of CD4+ or CD8+ T cells sorted from blood, taken in a trial of the OX40 agonist ivuxolimab. These receptor sequences come from an adult with an advanced solid tumor such as melanoma, head and neck, liver or kidney cancer.

This clone has a single count. The chain combines TRBV5-4 with TRBJ2-7, with 7 bases identical to TRBD2. V gave up 0 bases and J gave up 0 bases; unmatched junction bases: 3. Per the germline V gene, CDR1 is SGHNT and CDR2 is YYREEE (reference sequence). The CDR3 contains 15 residues. CDR3: CASSLAGGNSYEQYF. The CDR3 DNA is TGTGCCAGCAGCTTGGCCGGGGGGAACTCCTACGAGCAGTACTTC.

The chain has TRBV2 and TRBJ1-2; perhaps TRBD1 as D (6 bases). Germline V lookup: CDR1 SNHLY, CDR2 FYNNEI. The CDR3 has 13 residues. Trimming removed 1 base from V and 7 bases from J, with 10 bases in between. CDR3 sequence: CASSEGQGIGYTF. DNA for the CDR3: TGTGCCAGCAGTGAAGGTCAGGGGATTGGCTACACCTTC.

The rearrangement uses TRBV21-1 and TRBJ2-7; the DNA was not compared with TRBD2, the D call given in the table. TRBV21-1 is a pseudogene segment. The CDR3 contains 17 residues. CDR3 sequence: CASSKVPLLRQIYEQYF. CDR3 coding DNA: TGTGCCAGCAGCAAAGTGCCCCTACTCCGTCAAATTTACGAGCAGTACTTC.

The J gene is TRBJ2-1, the V gene TRBV28; D not resolved. Per germline, CDR1 MDHEN and CDR2 SYDVKM. Trimming left V 3 bases short and J 8 bases short, with 14 bases between. CDR3 length equals 14 residues. The CDR3 here is CASSFGLEPHEQFF. CDR3 DNA sequence: TGTGCCAGCAGTTTTGGGCTAGAACCCCATGAGCAGTTCTTC.

The V call is TRBV28, the J call TRBJ2-1; TRBD2 matches 9 bases. The CDR3 extends over 16 amino acids. CDR1 and CDR2 from the germline V gene are MDHEN and SYDVKM. The V segment lost 3 bases and the J segment 4 bases; nucleotides outside the gene matches: 7. The CDR3 DNA follows: TGTGCCAGCAGTTTTGGCGGGAGGGATTTTTACAATGAGCAGTTCTTC. Amino acids: CASSFGGRDFYNEQFF.

This clone was detected only a few times. The rearrangement uses TRBV15 and TRBJ1-1, with D perhaps matching TRBD1 (6 bases). The CDR3 contains 16 residues. V was pared by 3 bases and J by 1 base, with 15 bases between. Germline CDR1 LNHNV, CDR2 YYDKDF (reference sequence). The DNA for the CDR3 is TGTGCCACCAGCAGGGATTGGAGGGGGACGAACACTGAAGCTTTCTTT. This gives the protein CATSRDWRGTNTEAFF.

The chain employs TRBV29-1 and TRBJ2-7; D gene uncertain. The CDR3 has 14 amino acids. Trimming left V 1 base short and J 1 base short, with 11 bases between. The V gene's germline CDR1 is SQVTM and CDR2 ANQGSEA. CDR3 amino acids: CSVEGTPLSYEQYF. CDR3 sequence (DNA): TGCAGCGTTGAAGGGACCCCCCTATCCTACGAGCAGTACTTC.

The V and J genes are TRBV27 and TRBJ2-3, with 7 bases aligning to TRBD1. Germline CDR1 and CDR2: MNHEY and SMNVEV (reference sequence). V lost 5 bases to trimming and J lost 5 bases; unmatched junction nucleotides: 7. There are 14 residues in the CDR3. As DNA, the CDR3 is TGTGCCAGCAGTACCCAGGGGGTGCTAGATACGCAGTATTTT. The encoded protein is CASSTQGVLDTQYF.

V usage is TRBV7-6 and J usage is TRBJ2-7, with 7 bases lining up with TRBD1. Losses at the gene ends were 1 base for V and 4 bases for J; bases not matched to a gene: 7. Germline V CDR1 and CDR2: SGHVS, FNYEAQ. The CDR3 is 15 residues long. CDR3 loop: CASSLGQGPRYEQYF. In nucleotides, the CDR3 is TGTGCCAGCAGCTTAGGACAGGGTCCCCGTTACGAGCAGTACTTC.

This chain links TRBV6-1 with TRBJ1-5; the match to TRBD1 covers 7 bases. CDR3 length: 14 residues. Germline V CDR1 and CDR2: MNHNS, SASEGT. V dropped 6 bases and J dropped 7; count of bases not matched to a gene: 9. CDR3 DNA sequence: TGTGCCAGCAGACCTACAGGGGCCGGCCAGCCCCAGCATTTT. Its translation is CASRPTGAGQPQHF.

In DNA form, the CDR3 reads TGTGCCAGCAGTTACGCCCAGGGTCGGGAGACCCAGTACTTC. Translating it yields CASSYAQGRETQYF. V usage is TRBV6-5 and J usage is TRBJ2-5; D may be TRBD1 (5 bases). The CDR3 has 14 amino acids. Trimming stripped 2 bases from V and 5 bases from J, with 12 bases between. Germline V gene lookup returns CDR1 MNHEY and CDR2 SVGAGI.

The J gene is TRBJ1-1, the V gene TRBV19; D uncertain. Germline V gene lookup returns CDR1 LNHDA and CDR2 SQIVND (reference sequence). This CDR3 has 13 amino acids. V gave up 3 bases and J gave up 1 base, with 6 bases separating them. CDR3 bases: TGTGCCAGTAGTATGGTCCCGAACACTGAAGCTTTCTTT. Its protein is CASSMVPNTEAFF.

Here the CDR3 reads CASSLSAGLEQYF. CDR3 DNA: TGCGCCAGCAGCTTGTCCGCCGGGTTAGAGCAGTACTTC. The rearrangement links TRBV5-1 to TRBJ2-7; D unresolved. V was cut by 1 base and J by 7 bases, with 12 bases left in between. In germline, CDR1 is SGHRS, CDR2 YFSETQ. This CDR3 comprises 13 residues. The full variable domain, with the rest looked up from reference TRBV5-1 and TRBJ2-7, is KAGVTQTPRYLIKTRGQQVTLSCSPISGHRSVSWYQQTPGQGLQFLFEYFSETQRNKGNFPGRFSGRQFSNSRSEMNVSTLELGDSALYLCASSLSAGLEQYFGPGTRLTVT.

This clone was observed a single time. The chain links TRBV7-6 to TRBJ2-1; TRBD2 matches at 12 bases. With V trimmed by 4 bases and J by 6 bases, 4 bases remained unmatched. CDR3 length: 15 amino acids. Looked up from germline, CDR1 is SGHVS and CDR2 is FNYEAQ. CDR3 protein: CASSWTSGTLNEQFF. The CDR3 bases are TGTGCCAGCAGCTGGACTAGCGGGACACTCAATGAGCAGTTCTTC.

The genes are TRBV6-4 and TRBJ1-1; D possibly corresponds to TRBD1 (5 bases). The germline V gene has CDR1 MRHNA and CDR2 SNTAGT. CDR3 length: 13 amino acids. V was clipped by 8 bases and J by 1 base, with 11 bases between them. The CDR3 nucleotides are TGTGCCAGCCGCACAGGACCGAACACTGAAGCTTTCTTT. Residues: CASRTGPNTEAFF.

This clone is classed as medium-sized. This chain connects TRBV11-2 to TRBJ2-7; D not resolved. The CDR3 sequence is 14 residues long. Trimming cost V 5 bases and J 0 bases, with 11 bases left between them. Germline V gene data show CDR1 as SGHAT and CDR2 as FQNNGV. CDR3 coding DNA: TGTGCCAGCAGCCAAAGTTTGGGCTCCTACGAGCAGTACTTC. The encoded protein is CASSQSLGSYEQYF.

The chain employs TRBV11-2 and TRBJ2-1; 9 nucleotides align to TRBD2. CDR1 and CDR2 (germline): SGHAT, FQNNGV. The CDR3 sequence is 14 residues long. J lost 8 bases, V lost 4 bases, and 6 bases had no gene match. This CDR3 reads CASSSSLAGDEQFF. The CDR3, as DNA: TGTGCCAGCAGCTCTTCATTAGCGGGAGATGAGCAGTTCTTC.

The V call is TRBV4-1, the J call TRBJ1-2; D unclear. The V and J ends lost 2 bases and 0 bases respectively, with 7 bases between them. CDR3 length: 14 residues. The germline V gene has CDR1 MGHRA and CDR2 YSYEKL. CDR3 DNA sequence: TGCGCCAGCAGCCAAACTTCAGCTAACTATGGCTACACCTTC. It codes for CASSQTSANYGYTF.

The chain joins TRBV5-6 to TRBJ2-3; D tentatively reads TRBD1 or TRBD2 (6 bases each). The CDR3 is 15 residues long. Germline lookup yields CDR1 SGHDT and CDR2 YYEEEE. Trimming shortened V by 1 base and J by 1 base, and 10 bases separated the two germline ends. The CDR3 protein is CASSLKRGRTDTQYF. CDR3 coding DNA: TGTGCCAGCAGCTTGAAACGGGGGCGCACAGATACGCAGTATTTT.

The chain has TRBV5-6 and TRBJ2-2; D gene unclear. V shed 0 bases and J shed 6 bases, with 3 bases lying between them. This CDR3 has 12 amino acids. Germline V gene data show CDR1 as SGHDT and CDR2 as YYEEEE. The CDR3 nucleotides read TGTGCCAGCAGCTTGGGGGCCGGGGAGCTGTTTTTT. As protein: CASSLGAGELFF.

The V call is TRBV12-5, the J call TRBJ1-2, with 7 positions matching TRBD1. The CDR3 spans 12 residues. Germline-derived CDR1 and CDR2 are LGHNT and FRNRAP. J gave up 4 bases and V 7 bases, and 3 bases lay outside the gene matches. The CDR3 protein is CASATGAYGYTF. CDR3 coding DNA: TGTGCTAGTGCCACAGGGGCCTATGGCTACACCTTC.

Only a few counts were recorded for this clone. The V call is TRBV29-1, the J call TRBJ1-2; the match to TRBD1 covers 8 bases. Per germline, CDR1 SQVTM and CDR2 ANQGSEA. Germline trimming cut 2 bases from V and 2 bases from J; bases unmatched to any gene: 10. The CDR3 covers 16 residues. The CDR3: CSVERSRTGPNYGYTF. CDR3 DNA sequence: TGCAGCGTTGAACGATCTAGGACAGGGCCGAACTATGGCTACACCTTC.

The J gene is TRBJ1-2, the V gene TRBV29-1; D unresolved. The V gene's germline CDR1 is SQVTM and CDR2 ANQGSEA. The CDR3 length is 14 residues. V was pared by 5 bases and J by 2 bases, with 15 bases between. The CDR3 loop reads CSVPFRGVNYGYTF. In DNA form, the CDR3 reads TGCAGCGTTCCCTTCCGCGGAGTGAACTATGGCTACACCTTC.